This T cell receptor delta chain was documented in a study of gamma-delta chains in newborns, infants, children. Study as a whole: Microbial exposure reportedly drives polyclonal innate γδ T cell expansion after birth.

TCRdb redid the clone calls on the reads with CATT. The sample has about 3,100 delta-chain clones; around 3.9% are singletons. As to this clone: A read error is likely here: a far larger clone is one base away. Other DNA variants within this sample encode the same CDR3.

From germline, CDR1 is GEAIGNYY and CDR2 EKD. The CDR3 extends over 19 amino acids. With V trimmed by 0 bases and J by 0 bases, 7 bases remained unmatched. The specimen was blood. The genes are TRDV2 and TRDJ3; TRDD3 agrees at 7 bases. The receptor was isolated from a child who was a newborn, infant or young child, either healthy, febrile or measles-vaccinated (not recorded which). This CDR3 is CACDTVLGDSSWDTRQMFF. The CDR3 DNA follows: TGTGCCTGTGACACCGTACTAGGGGATAGCTCCTGGGACACCCGACAGATGTTTTTC.